One sample yielded the 26 T cell receptor beta chains listed below, sequenced in a study of CD4+ T cells in melanoma (dated by TCRdb to 2021 to 2024). Library prep was done by the immunoSEQ multiplex PCR assay. The source is immuneACCESS, and TCRdb retained only in-frame sequences with V and J called. Part of the clones is not carried over; for the studies checked, unresolved V genes explain less than half of this, and the remainder is unexplained. The sample includes about 14,000 clones, with roughly 69% observed a single time. Of the sample, about 14% is held by the ten largest clones. Sequencing was performed on cells from a culture (not recorded whether cultured in vitro). The receptors were sampled from a human donor with melanoma.

The rearrangement joins TRBV2 to TRBJ2-7; tentative D call: TRBD1 (5 bases). With 3 bases removed from V and 3 bases from J, the gap between germline ends came to 15 bases. Germline V gene data show CDR1 as SNHLY and CDR2 as FYNNEI. The CDR3 covers 15 residues. The CDR3 spells CASSDLSGLDYEQYF. In nucleotides, the CDR3 is TGTGCCAGCAGTGACCTCTCAGGGTTGGACTACGAGCAGTACTTC. Supplemented by reference TRBV2 and TRBJ2-7, the full variable domain reads EPEVTQTPSHQVTQMGQEVILRCVPISNHLYFYWYRQILGQKVEFLVSFYNNEISEKSEIFDDQFSVERPDGSNFTLKIRSTKLEDSAMYFCASSDLSGLDYEQYFGPGTRLTVT.

The chain is built from TRBV4-1 and TRBJ2-1, with D perhaps matching TRBD1 or TRBD2 (7 bases each). Trimming pared 4 bases from V and 0 bases from J, leaving 13 bases between. Per the germline V gene, CDR1 is MGHRA and CDR2 is YSYEKL. The CDR3 runs to 16 residues. CDR3 region: CASSRAGGASYNEQFF. CDR3 coding DNA: TGCGCCAGCAGCCGCGCAGGGGGGGCCTCCTACAATGAGCAGTTCTTC.

This sequence joins TRBV9 and TRBJ2-2, with D perhaps matching TRBD2 (7 bases). The CDR3 is 16 residues long. Trimming shortened V by 3 bases and J by 1 base, and 13 bases separated the two germline ends. Germline V gives CDR1 SGDLS, CDR2 YYNGEE. CDR3 sequence reads: CASSGGRGGNTGELFF. The CDR3 nucleotides are TGTGCCAGCAGCGGGGGGCGCGGGGGGAACACCGGGGAGCTGTTTTTT.

The V and J genes are TRBV7-9 and TRBJ1-2; maybe TRBD1 (5 bases). There are 13 residues in the CDR3. The germline V gene encodes CDR1 SEHNR and CDR2 FQNEAQ (reference sequence). Between the trimmed V and J ends, which lost 1 base and 8 bases, there was a span of 11 bases. The CDR3 DNA is TGTGCCAGCAGCTTAGTACCAGGGAAAGGCTACACCTTC. This sequence encodes CASSLVPGKGYTF.

This chain links TRBV7-9 with TRBJ2-2, with unresolved D. The V end lost 5 bases, the J end lost 2 bases, and 12 bases lay between the germline ends. This CDR3 is 15 amino acids long. Germline values: CDR1 SEHNR, CDR2 FQNEAQ (reference sequence). The DNA of the CDR3 is TGTGCCAGCAGCCTCACGGCACAAAACACCGGGGAGCTGTTTTTT. Amino acids: CASSLTAQNTGELFF.

The gene calls are TRBV9 and TRBJ2-3; either TRBD1 or TRBD2 may fit D (6 bases each). The CDR3 is 15 residues long. V lost 4 bases and J 4 bases, leaving 16 bases between the germline ends. Germline values: CDR1 SGDLS, CDR2 YYNGEE. CDR3: CASSPRGEVADTQYF. In DNA, the CDR3 is TGTGCCAGCAGCCCGAGGGGGGAAGTGGCAGATACGCAGTATTTT.

The chain is built from TRBV5-1 and TRBJ2-7; D possibly corresponds to TRBD1 (6 bases). The V end was cut by 0 bases, the J end by 5 bases, with 12 bases between. Germline V gene lookup returns CDR1 SGHRS and CDR2 YFSETQ. The CDR3 is made up of 14 amino acids. Here the CDR3 reads CASSLGDTGHEQYF. The DNA for the CDR3 is TGCGCCAGCAGCTTGGGAGATACAGGGCACGAGCAGTACTTC.

The chain links TRBV25-1 to TRBJ2-3, with a weak D call TRBD2 (7 bases). Germline values: CDR1 MGHDK, CDR2 SYGVNS. The V and J ends lost 8 bases and 6 bases respectively, with 15 bases between them. There are 13 residues in the CDR3. This CDR3 reads CASGGALEDTQYF. The CDR3 region has the DNA TGTGCCAGCGGGGGGGCCTTAGAGGATACGCAGTATTTT.

This chain connects TRBV28 to TRBJ1-1; 7 bases align to TRBD1. Germline loops: CDR1 MDHEN, CDR2 SYDVKM. The CDR3 loop spans 16 amino acids. The junction had 9 bases not matched to a gene; V was cut back by 4 bases and J by 1 base. The CDR3 DNA is TGTGCCAGCAGTTCCCCCGGGACAGCTAAGAACACTGAAGCTTTCTTT. This gives the protein CASSSPGTAKNTEAFF.

The J gene is TRBJ1-2, the V gene TRBV11-2; D may be TRBD1 (5 bases). Trimming left V 1 base short and J 2 bases short, with 8 bases between. This CDR3 has 14 amino acids. Germline CDR1 is SGHAT and CDR2 is FQNNGV. The CDR3: CASSLGGTNYGYTF. For the CDR3, the DNA is TGTGCCAGCAGCTTAGGGGGCACAAACTATGGCTACACCTTC. The full variable domain, in which reference TRBV11-2 and TRBJ1-2 provide the parts outside the CDR3, is EAGVAQSPRYKIIEKRQSVAFWCNPISGHATLYWYQQILGQGPKLLIQFQNNGVVDDSQLPKDRFSAERLKGVDSTLKIQPAKLEDSAVYLCASSLGGTNYGYTFGSGTRLTVV.

This clone is deemed medium-sized (0.01 to 0.1%). The chain links TRBV18 to TRBJ2-2; 9 bases agree with TRBD1. CDR1 is KGHSH, CDR2 LQKENI, per germline. The CDR3 has 16 residues. J lost 4 bases, V lost 2 bases, and 5 bases had no gene match. CDR3 nucleotides: TGTGCCAGCTCACCAGCGGGACAGGGCTCCACCGGGGAGCTGTTTTTT. Translation gives CASSPAGQGSTGELFF.

Details on this clone: No conserved phenylalanine or tryptophan ends this CDR3, so it is likely a read error. The DNA is left out, because the CDR3 cannot be placed on it with certainty; the CDR3 is given as TCRdb lists it. V gene TRBV9 combines with J gene TRBJ1-4; TRBD1 is taken as the D call from the table, unchecked against the DNA. Per the germline V gene, CDR1 is SGDLS and CDR2 is YYNGEE. The CDR3 length equals 11 residues, ends included. CDR3 loop: CASSAYRGRLG.

The V and J genes are TRBV15 and TRBJ1-2, with 8 bases identical to TRBD1. V shed 1 base and J 4 bases; nucleotides not matched to a gene: 2. CDR1 LNHNV and CDR2 YYDKDF come from the germline V gene (reference sequence). The length of the CDR3 is 14 residues. DNA of the CDR3: TGTGCCACCAGCAGAGGGGACAGGCCCTATGGCTACACCTTC. It yields the protein CATSRGDRPYGYTF.

The rearrangement joins TRBV5-6 to TRBJ2-5, with TRBD1 identical over 9 bases. Losses at the gene ends were 6 bases for V and 1 base for J; bases not matched to a gene: 7. This CDR3 contains 15 residues. Per germline, CDR1 SGHDT and CDR2 YYEEEE. The CDR3 spells CASNAGQGPQETQYF. The DNA of the CDR3 is TGTGCCAGCAACGCTGGACAGGGGCCCCAAGAGACCCAGTACTTC.

In its sample, this clone was seen once. The chain employs TRBV19 and TRBJ1-1; D is unresolved. The V and J ends lost 3 bases and 4 bases respectively, with 18 bases between them. The CDR3 totals 16 residues. The germline V gene has CDR1 LNHDA and CDR2 SQIVND (reference sequence). This CDR3 reads CASSMDWVARFTEAFF. The DNA for the CDR3 is TGTGCCAGTAGTATGGATTGGGTGGCAAGGTTCACTGAAGCTTTCTTT.

The chain joins TRBV21-1 to TRBJ1-3; the table names TRBD1, a call not compared with the DNA. TRBV21-1 is an annotated pseudogene. There are 15 residues in the CDR3. CDR3 in amino acids: CASKNRGPSGNTIYF. CDR3 nucleotide sequence: TGTGCCAGCAAAAACAGGGGTCCGTCTGGAAACACCATATATTTT.

This chain uses TRBV7-2 with TRBJ1-5; tentatively, D is TRBD1 (5 bases). Trimming shortened V by 5 bases and J by 3 bases, and 8 bases separated the two germline ends. CDR3 length equals 13 residues. Germline V gives CDR1 SGHTA, CDR2 FQGNSA. The CDR3, as DNA: TGTGCCAGCAGCCGGGACTTCAATCAGCCCCAGCATTTT. Its translation is CASSRDFNQPQHF.

A single count supports this clone. The V gene is TRBV6-6, the J gene TRBJ2-7; 9 nucleotides agree with TRBD1. Germline V gene data show CDR1 as MNHNY and CDR2 as SVGAGI (reference sequence). V lost 4 bases and J lost 1; bases outside the gene matches: 5. This CDR3 has 15 amino acids. For the CDR3, the DNA is TGTGCCAGCAGTTGGACAGGGGCCGCTTCCTACGAGCAGTACTTC. Translated, it gives CASSWTGAASYEQYF.

This clone has more than one count but fewer than ten. The chain recombines TRBV6-1 with TRBJ1-3; TRBD1 is a possible D gene (5 bases). The CDR3 spans 14 residues. V gave up 7 bases and J gave up 0 bases, with 10 bases separating them. In germline, CDR1 is MNHNS, CDR2 SASEGT. The DNA of the CDR3 is TGTGCCAGCACCTCTGGGGGCTCTGGAAACACCATATATTTT. Its protein product is CASTSGGSGNTIYF.

In this sample, this clone is medium-sized (0.01 to 0.1%). V usage is TRBV5-6 and J usage is TRBJ1-1; 7 nucleotides line up with TRBD1. V shed 4 bases, J shed 5 bases, and the junction held 5 bases outside the gene matches. Germline CDR1 reads SGHDT; CDR2 reads YYEEEE. The CDR3 sequence is 13 residues long. The CDR3 coding sequence is TGTGCCAGCAGCCTCGGGACAGCTACTGAAGCTTTCTTT. This encodes CASSLGTATEAFF. Full variable domain (rest looked up from reference TRBV5-6 and TRBJ1-1): DAGVTQSPTHLIKTRGQQVTLRCSPKSGHDTVSWYQQALGQGPQFIFQYYEEEERQRGNFPDRFSGHQFPNYSSELNVNALLLGDSALYLCASSLGTATEAFFGQGTRLTVV.

The chain has TRBV19 and TRBJ2-1; tentatively, D is TRBD2 (5 bases). The CDR3 runs 15 residues. Per germline, CDR1 LNHDA and CDR2 SQIVND (reference sequence). Deletions cut 3 bases from V and 3 bases from J, with 12 bases between. The CDR3 region has the DNA TGTGCCAGTAGTATGGAGGTGAGAATCTACAATGAGCAGTTCTTC. Encoded protein: CASSMEVRIYNEQFF. Full variable domain (remainder filled in from reference TRBV19 and TRBJ2-1): DGGITQSPKYLFRKEGQNVTLSCEQNLNHDAMYWYRQDPGQGLRLIYYSQIVNDFQKGDIAEGYSVSREKKESFPLTVTSAQKNPTAFYLCASSMEVRIYNEQFFGPGTRLTVL.

This chain joins TRBV28 and TRBJ1-4, with D tentatively TRBD1 (6 bases). The V end lost 5 bases, the J end lost 8 bases, and 15 bases lay between the germline ends. The CDR3 spans 14 residues. Per the germline V gene, CDR1 is MDHEN and CDR2 is SYDVKM. CDR3 sequence reads: CASSGGGRSEKLFF. The CDR3 DNA sequence: TGTGCCAGCAGTGGTGGGGGGCGGAGCGAAAAACTGTTTTTT.

This clone is medium-sized by share. This chain uses TRBV2 with TRBJ1-5; D is undetermined. Germline CDR1 SNHLY, CDR2 FYNNEI. CDR3 length: 14 amino acids. The ends were cut back, 6 bases at V and 9 bases at J, with 18 bases in the middle. CDR3 region: CASSARLGDPPQHF. CDR3 in DNA: TGTGCCAGCAGCGCGAGACTGGGCGATCCGCCCCAGCATTTT. Variable domain in full (rest from reference TRBV2 and TRBJ1-5): EPEVTQTPSHQVTQMGQEVILRCVPISNHLYFYWYRQILGQKVEFLVSFYNNEISEKSEIFDDQFSVERPDGSNFTLKIRSTKLEDSAMYFCASSARLGDPPQHFGDGTRLSIL.

Only a few counts were recorded for this clone. The chain has TRBV5-1 and TRBJ2-7; TRBD2 aligns across 8 bases. Germline loops: CDR1 SGHRS, CDR2 YFSETQ. With V trimmed by 4 bases and J by 5 bases, 5 bases remained unmatched. The CDR3 is 13 amino acids. Here the CDR3 reads CASSPGTRNEQYF. The CDR3 DNA sequence: TGCGCCAGCAGCCCCGGGACTAGAAACGAGCAGTACTTC.

The chain carries TRBV6-1 and TRBJ1-1, with unresolved D. The CDR3 runs 14 residues. Germline assignment: CDR1 MNHNS and CDR2 SASEGT. V was shortened by 2 bases and J by 0 bases, with 7 bases between the two germline ends. For the CDR3, the DNA is TGTGCCAGCAGTGAACAACCTCTGAACACTGAAGCTTTCTTT. Its translation is CASSEQPLNTEAFF.

This clone is categorized as medium-sized. The chain uses TRBV11-2 and TRBJ1-1, with D maybe TRBD1 (6 bases). Germline CDR1 is SGHAT and CDR2 is FQNNGV. There are 15 residues in the CDR3. Trimming removed 5 bases from V and 1 base from J, with 14 bases in between. The CDR3 region has the DNA TGTGCCAGCAGCCAAGGGGGGGGATGGAACACTGAAGCTTTCTTT. The encoded protein is CASSQGGGWNTEAFF.